What follows are 23 T cell receptor beta chains derived from one specimen sequenced in a study of T cell responses to AZD1222 COVID-19 vaccine. The repertoire was sequenced with immunoSEQ multiplex PCR; TCRdb's copy has only in-frame clones and lacks some. The table records about 97,000 clones, around 87% of them present only once. The input for sequencing was peripheral blood, taken 28 days after the second AZD1222 dose. These receptors all come from an adult who received the AZD1222 COVID-19 vaccine.

The rearrangement joins TRBV4-3 to TRBJ1-5; perhaps TRBD1 as D (5 bases). The germline V gene encodes CDR1 LGHNA and CDR2 YSLEER. V lost 1 base and J 6 bases, leaving 10 bases between the germline ends. This CDR3 has 14 residues. The CDR3 sequence is CASSQVGGTQPQHF. The CDR3, as DNA: TGCGCCAGCAGCCAAGTGGGGGGGACTCAGCCCCAGCATTTT.

The V and J genes are TRBV2 and TRBJ2-5; D not resolved. V dropped 0 bases and J dropped 7 bases, with 15 bases sitting between them. The CDR3 spans 15 residues. Germline lookup yields CDR1 SNHLY and CDR2 FYNNEI. The DNA for the CDR3 is TGTGCCAGCAGTGAAGCGCCGGCTGAGGTTGGGACCCAGTACTTC. Its protein product is CASSEAPAEVGTQYF.

The J gene is TRBJ2-5, the V gene TRBV25-1, with D perhaps assigned TRBD1 or TRBD2 (5 bases each). V gave up 3 bases and J gave up 5 bases, with 19 bases separating them. CDR3 length equals 16 residues. The V gene's germline CDR1 is MGHDK and CDR2 SYGVNS. The CDR3 protein is CASSDPRSVWGETQYF. The CDR3 DNA follows: TGTGCCAGCAGTGACCCCCGGAGCGTCTGGGGGGAGACCCAGTACTTC.

The rearrangement links TRBV7-9 to TRBJ1-2; D not resolved. CDR1 SEHNR and CDR2 FQNEAQ come from the germline V gene (reference sequence). Deletions cut 0 bases from V and 4 bases from J, with 12 bases between. The CDR3 is 15 amino acids. The CDR3 loop reads CASSLAYPDGYGYTF. CDR3 DNA: TGTGCCAGCAGCTTAGCTTATCCGGATGGCTATGGCTACACCTTC.

CDR3 amino acids: CASSPQRTAYLETQYF. For the CDR3, the DNA is TGTGCCAGCAGCCCTCAGAGGACAGCCTACCTGGAGACCCAGTACTTC. The genes are TRBV28 and TRBJ2-5; possible D gene TRBD1, 6 bases. V shed 6 bases and J shed 5 bases, with 22 bases lying between them. CDR1 and CDR2 from the germline V gene are MDHEN and SYDVKM. This CDR3 is 16 amino acids long.

The gene calls are TRBV2 and TRBJ1-1, with 7 bases matching TRBD1. Trimming took 10 bases from V and 5 from J; bases not matched to a gene: 10. The CDR3 is 13 residues long. The germline V gene encodes CDR1 SNHLY and CDR2 FYNNEI. Written as DNA, the CDR3 is TGTGCCACAGACAGGGAATGGGCGACTGAAGCTTTCTTT. Protein sequence: CATDREWATEAFF. Using reference TRBV2 and TRBJ1-1 for the parts outside the CDR3, the full variable domain is EPEVTQTPSHQVTQMGQEVILRCVPISNHLYFYWYRQILGQKVEFLVSFYNNEISEKSEIFDDQFSVERPDGSNFTLKIRSTKLEDSAMYFCATDREWATEAFFGQGTRLTVV.

This chain connects TRBV11-2 to TRBJ2-7; no reliable D call. CDR1 SGHAT and CDR2 FQNNGV come from the germline V gene. The CDR3 loop spans 15 amino acids. Trimming removed 5 bases at V and 4 bases at J, with 18 bases between. This CDR3 reads CASSPLRTVGYEQYF. CDR3 nucleotides: TGTGCCAGCAGCCCGCTACGGACGGTAGGTTACGAGCAGTACTTC.

This chain uses TRBV15 with TRBJ2-2, with 8 bases identical to TRBD1. This CDR3 spans 14 amino acids. Germline-derived CDR1 and CDR2 are LNHNV and YYDKDF (reference sequence). Germline trimming cut 9 bases from V and 1 base from J; bases unmatched to any gene: 4. Here the CDR3 DNA reads TGTGCCACAAGACAGGGGAAGAACACCGGGGAGCTGTTTTTT. Translated, it gives CATRQGKNTGELFF.

V and J are TRBV7-2 and TRBJ2-1, with D possibly TRBD2 on 6 matching bases. The germline V gene encodes CDR1 SGHTA and CDR2 FQGNSA. Trimming took off 5 bases at V and 4 bases at J, with 9 bases between the two ends. This CDR3 is built from 13 residues. CDR3 residues: CASSPRGYNEQFF. DNA of the CDR3: TGTGCCAGCAGCCCTCGGGGGTACAATGAGCAGTTCTTC.

This clone was seen only once. The V call is TRBV27, the J call TRBJ1-2; weak D call: TRBD1 (5 bases). Germline CDR1 is MNHEY and CDR2 is SMNVEV (reference sequence). This CDR3 has 14 residues. V was shortened by 4 bases and J by 4 bases, with 13 bases between the two germline ends. The CDR3 nucleotides read TGTGCCAGCAGTTGGGCCCTGGGGACCTATGGCTACACCTTC. It is translated as CASSWALGTYGYTF.

The chain has TRBV5-1 and TRBJ2-3; unclear D gene. Trimming cost V 0 bases and J 1 base, with 6 bases left between them. The CDR3 spans 14 residues. Germline lookup yields CDR1 SGHRS and CDR2 YFSETQ. The DNA of the CDR3 is TGCGCCAGCAGCTTGGACTCGGGCACAGATACGCAGTATTTT. Protein: CASSLDSGTDTQYF.

The V and J genes are TRBV6-5 and TRBJ1-2; unclear D gene. The length of the CDR3 is 15 residues. Trimming removed 0 bases from V and 2 bases from J, with 10 bases in between. Germline V CDR1 and CDR2: MNHEY, SVGAGI. The CDR3: CASSYSAALNYGYTF. The CDR3 DNA is TGTGCCAGCAGTTACTCGGCCGCCCTAAACTATGGCTACACCTTC.

The rearrangement uses TRBV5-1 and TRBJ1-1; D is uncertain. V lost 2 bases and J lost 7, with 12 bases in between. This CDR3 has 13 residues. The V gene's germline CDR1 is SGHRS and CDR2 YFSETQ. The CDR3, as DNA: TGCGCCAGCAGCTTCGGAGGGCGGGGTGAAGCTTTCTTT. Translation gives CASSFGGRGEAFF.

The rearrangement joins TRBV6-5 to TRBJ2-5; D perhaps matches TRBD2 (5 bases). V lost 2 bases to trimming and J lost 7 bases, with 8 bases between them. Germline V gene lookup returns CDR1 MNHEY and CDR2 SVGAGI. This CDR3 has 12 residues. The CDR3 DNA sequence: TGTGCCAGCAGTTACAATGGAGGGACCCAGTACTTC. It specifies CASSYNGGTQYF.

This chain connects TRBV27 to TRBJ2-3; D could derive from TRBD1 or TRBD2 (6 bases each). CDR1 and CDR2 from the germline V gene are MNHEY and SMNVEV (reference sequence). This CDR3 region has 15 residues. V was cut by 5 bases and J by 1 base, with 13 bases left in between. CDR3 bases: TGTGCCAGCAGTCGGTTCGGGGGCGGCACAGATACGCAGTATTTT. Residues: CASSRFGGGTDTQYF.

This chain links TRBV9 with TRBJ2-2; the match to TRBD1 covers 8 bases. Losses at the gene ends were 4 bases for V and 6 bases for J; bases not matched to a gene: 5. This CDR3 has 14 amino acids. Germline V gene lookup returns CDR1 SGDLS and CDR2 YYNGEE. The CDR3 is CASSSVRGPGELFF. DNA for the CDR3: TGTGCCAGCAGCTCCGTCAGGGGGCCCGGGGAGCTGTTTTTT. The full variable domain, rest sourced from reference TRBV9 and TRBJ2-2, is DSGVTQTPKHLITATGQRVTLRCSPRSGDLSVYWYQQSLDQGLQFLIQYYNGEERAKGNILERFSAQQFPDLHSELNLSSLELGDSALYFCASSSVRGPGELFFGEGSRLTVL.

With respect to this clone: This CDR3 is also generated by other DNA sequences in the sample. The V and J genes are TRBV7-2 and TRBJ2-1; 8 nucleotides line up with TRBD2. Per germline, CDR1 SGHTA and CDR2 FQGNSA. This CDR3 is 15 amino acids long. The junction had 5 bases not matched to a gene; V was cut back by 5 bases and J by 2 bases. The CDR3 loop reads CASSSAGGTYNEQFF. CDR3 DNA: TGTGCCAGCAGCAGCGCGGGAGGAACCTACAATGAGCAGTTCTTC. The whole variable domain, filled in from reference TRBV7-2 and TRBJ2-1, reads GAGVSQSPSNKVTEKGKDVELRCDPISGHTALYWYRQSLGQGLEFLIYFQGNSAPDKSGLPSDRFSAERTGGSVSTLTIQRTQQEDSAVYLCASSSAGGTYNEQFFGPGTRLTVL.

This chain connects TRBV7-2 to TRBJ2-3, with 8 positions matching TRBD1. The germline gives CDR1 SGHTA, CDR2 FQGNSA. The CDR3 runs to 13 residues. The V gene end was trimmed by 5 bases and the J gene end by 6 bases; junction bases not matched to a gene: 4. The CDR3 DNA follows: TGTGCCAGCAGCCTCCGACAGGGGGATACGCAGTATTTT. Protein: CASSLRQGDTQYF. Using reference TRBV7-2 and TRBJ2-3 for the parts outside the CDR3, the full variable domain is GAGVSQSPSNKVTEKGKDVELRCDPISGHTALYWYRQSLGQGLEFLIYFQGNSAPDKSGLPSDRFSAERTGGSVSTLTIQRTQQEDSAVYLCASSLRQGDTQYFGPGTRLTVL.

The count of this clone is one. The chain combines TRBV9 with TRBJ1-1, with D perhaps TRBD1 (5 bases). The ends were cut back, 2 bases at V and 1 base at J, with 9 bases in the middle. Germline assignment: CDR1 SGDLS and CDR2 YYNGEE. This CDR3 has 14 amino acids. CDR3 bases: TGTGCCAGCAGCGTTCAGGGAGAGAACACTGAAGCTTTCTTT. Encoded protein: CASSVQGENTEAFF.

The chain is built from TRBV5-4 and TRBJ2-2; D is perhaps TRBD1 (5 bases). V was cut by 1 base and J by 8 bases, with 9 bases left in between. Germline loops: CDR1 SGHNT, CDR2 YYREEE (reference sequence). The CDR3 is made up of 13 amino acids. CDR3 loop: CASSLQGRGELFF. For the CDR3, the DNA is TGTGCCAGCAGCTTGCAGGGTAGAGGGGAGCTGTTTTTT.

CDR3 region: CASSFAPGLAGGIQETQYF. The CDR3 DNA reads as TGCGCCAGCAGCTTTGCCCCGGGACTAGCGGGGGGGATCCAAGAGACCCAGTACTTC. The chain links TRBV5-1 to TRBJ2-5; 16 bases are shared with TRBD2. With 2 bases clipped from V and 1 base from J, the junction kept 8 bases outside the gene matches. CDR1 SGHRS and CDR2 YFSETQ come from the germline V gene. The CDR3 is 19 amino acids.

The chain links TRBV4-2 to TRBJ1-4; weak D call: TRBD1 (5 bases). The CDR3 totals 19 residues. Looked up from germline, CDR1 is LGHNA and CDR2 is YNFKEQ. Trimming removed 4 bases at V and 5 bases at J, with 26 bases between. CDR3 DNA sequence: TGTGCCAGCAGCCTTGGTGCAGGGAGCCTGGGTTCTAAAAATGAAAAACTGTTTTTT. Translating gives CASSLGAGSLGSKNEKLFF.

This clone was picked up one time. This rearrangement joins TRBV19 to TRBJ1-1; D uncertain. Trimming took 2 bases from V and 5 from J, leaving 6 bases between them. This CDR3 is 12 amino acids long. Germline V CDR1 and CDR2: LNHDA, SQIVND (reference sequence). Written as DNA, the CDR3 is TGTGCCAGTAGTATAAGTTTTACTGAAGCTTTCTTT. This codes for CASSISFTEAFF.